Listed below are T cell receptor beta chains from one sample, sequenced in a study of blood T cell repertoires in COVID-19. Sequencing used immunoSEQ multiplex PCR; TCRdb keeps in-frame clones, though not all of them. The sample has under 250,000 clones, just over 85% seen once. The sequenced sample was peripheral blood. Every receptor here comes from a man aged 50-59 years with COVID-19, enrolled during active disease. CDR3s include the opening cysteine and the closing phenylalanine or tryptophan. A D gene is named only where the DNA matches it firmly. Some rows mark clone size as missing; the rest say once, few, many or name a class of expanded clone.

size | J | V | D | DNA | CDR3
few | TRBJ2-7 | TRBV7-8 | . | TGTGCCAGCAATGTCCTAGCGAGGTACGAGCAGTACTTC | CASNVLARYEQYF
. | TRBJ1-6 | TRBV7-9 | TRBD1 | TGTGCCAGCAGCTTAGCGCTCCAGGGGGCCCTGACACCCCTCCACTTT | CASSLALQGALTPLHF
. | TRBJ2-5 | TRBV5-1 | . | TGCGCCAGCAGCTCGTCCACCCCTTCTAAGACCCAGTACTTC | CASSSSTPSKTQYF
. | TRBJ2-1 | TRBV6-5 | TRBD2 | TGTGCCAGCAGTTCGGGACTAGCTCCCTACAATGAGCAGTTCTTC | CASSSGLAPYNEQFF
. | TRBJ2-7 | TRBV7-9 | TRBD2 | TGTGCCAGCAGCGGTGCCCGGGAGGGCCGCAGCTCCTACGAGCAGTACTTC | CASSGAREGRSSYEQYF
. | TRBJ2-5 | TRBV10-3 | TRBD1 | TGTGCCACCACGGGACAGTCCCAAGAGACCCAGTACTTC | CATTGQSQETQYF
. | TRBJ2-7 | TRBV6-2/TRBV6-3 | TRBD1 | TGTGCCAGCAGTAAAACCGGGACAGGGTCGGCCGGGTCCTTC | CASSKTGTGSAGSF
. | TRBJ2-2 | TRBV7-6 | TRBD1 | TGTGCCAGCAGCCCCTTCTATGAGGGGGCTAACACCGGGGAGCTGTTTTTT | CASSPFYEGANTGELFF
. | TRBJ1-3 | TRBV19 | . | TGTGCCAGTAGTCGGAGAGGGGGCTCTGGAAACACCATATATTTT | CASSRRGGSGNTIYF
. | TRBJ2-5 | TRBV11-2 | TRBD2 | TGTGCCAGCAGCAATAGCGGGGGCCCCTCGGAGACCCAGTACTTC | CASSNSGGPSETQYF
. | TRBJ2-7 | TRBV11-1 | TRBD1 | TGTGCCAGCAGCTACGCTAAGACAGGGTACGAGCAGTACTTC | CASSYAKTGYEQYF
once | TRBJ1-1 | TRBV27 | TRBD1 | TGTGCCAGCAGTCACGCATTCCCGGGACAGGGGAGGGTGAACACTGAAGCTTTCTTT | CASSHAFPGQGRVNTEAFF
. | TRBJ2-1 | TRBV10-2 | TRBD1 | TGCGCCAGCAGGGAAGAGGGGGCTTGGTACAATGAGCAGTTCTTC | CASREEGAWYNEQFF
. | TRBJ2-7 | TRBV5-1 | TRBD2 | TGCGCCAGCAGCCCCCTAGCGGGGGAATCCTACGAGCAGTACTTC | CASSPLAGESYEQYF
. | TRBJ1-2 | TRBV6-5 | TRBD1 | TGTGCCAGCAAAGGGACAGCCAACTATGGCTACACCTTC | CASKGTANYGYTF
once | TRBJ1-6 | TRBV19 | . | TGTGCCAGTATGGGGACAAGCTCCTATAATTCACCCCTCCACTTT | CASMGTSSYNSPLHF
. | TRBJ2-5 | TRBV6-1 | . | TGTGCCAGCAGTGAATTCGGACTCCAAGAGACCCAGTACTTC | CASSEFGLQETQYF
. | TRBJ1-5 | TRBV5-1 | . | TGCGCCAGCAGCTTGGTTAGCCTCTATAATCAGCCCCAGCATTTT | CASSLVSLYNQPQHF
. | TRBJ2-2 | TRBV11-2 | TRBD2 | TGTGCCAGCAGCACACTAGCGGGGGGGCGCGGCGGGGAGCTGTTTTTT | CASSTLAGGRGGELFF
. | TRBJ2-7 | TRBV7-9 | . | TGTGCCAGCAGCCACATCTCCTACGAGCAGTACTTC | CASSHISYEQYF
once | TRBJ1-5 | TRBV6-2/TRBV6-3 | TRBD1 | TGTGCCAGCAGTTCCAGGACAGGGGATATCCCTTATGGCAATCAGCCCCAGCATTTT | CASSSRTGDIPYGNQPQHF
. | TRBJ1-5 | TRBV6-1 | . | TGTGCCAGCAGTGAAAGCCAGGGCCAGCCCCAGCATTTT | CASSESQGQPQHF
. | TRBJ1-2 | TRBV3-1/TRBV3-2 | . | TGTGCCAGCAGCCAAACAGGGACGCACTATGGCTACACCTTC | CASSQTGTHYGYTF
. | TRBJ2-7 | TRBV25-1 | . | TGTGCCAGCAGTGAATCCAGGCCGGTCTACGAGCAGTACTTC | CASSESRPVYEQYF
few | TRBJ2-1 | TRBV27 | . | TGTGCCAGCGGAATCATACAGGGAAGTATGGTCTACAATGAGCAGTTCTTC | CASGIIQGSMVYNEQFF
. | TRBJ2-1 | TRBV6-1 | TRBD2 | TGTGCCAGCAGTGAGTCTCGCGCTAGCGGGAGCCATGAGCAGTTCTTC | CASSESRASGSHEQFF
. | TRBJ1-4 | TRBV28 | . | TGTGCCAGCGGAGGAGGGGCTAATGAAAAACTGTTTTTT | CASGGGANEKLFF
. | TRBJ1-4 | TRBV19 | . | TGTGCCAGTAGTACCGGGACAACTAATGAAAAACTGTTTTTT | CASSTGTTNEKLFF
few | TRBJ1-4 | TRBV7-2 | . | TGTGCCAGCAGCTACCAGGTTAATGAAAAACTGTTTTTT | CASSYQVNEKLFF
. | TRBJ2-3 | TRBV9 | . | TGTGCCAGCAGCGTAGGACTAGAAGCAGATACGCAGTATTTT | CASSVGLEADTQYF
. | TRBJ1-1 | TRBV2 | TRBD1 | TGTGCCATTCGGGACAGGCCCACTGAAGCTTTCTTT | CAIRDRPTEAFF
few | TRBJ2-3 | TRBV5-1 | . | TGCGCCAGCAGCTTGGCCGGACAGTACACAGATACGCAGTATTTT | CASSLAGQYTDTQYF
. | TRBJ2-7 | TRBV13 | TRBD1 | TGTGCCAGCAGCCACAGGGGGGCCCCCGAGCAGTACTTC | CASSHRGAPEQYF
. | TRBJ2-1 | TRBV16 | . | TGTGCCAGCAGCCAATCGTCAGGCCTAGCAGTGGATCAGTTCTTC | CASSQSSGLAVDQFF
. | TRBJ1-2 | TRBV28 | TRBD1 | TGTGCCAGCAGCTCGGGGCAGGGGGGTTTCCGCGGCTACACCTTC | CASSSGQGGFRGYTF
. | TRBJ2-7 | TRBV10-3 | TRBD2 | TGTGCCATCCAGCTAGCGGGAGTCGGCGAGCAGTACTTC | CAIQLAGVGEQYF
once | TRBJ2-6 | TRBV5-6 | . | TGTGCCAGCAGCCCTGGCGGTGCTGGGGCCAACGTCCTGACTTTC | CASSPGGAGANVLTF
few | TRBJ1-1 | TRBV7-9 | . | TGTGCCAGCAGCCATACAGGGTCCACTGAAGCTTTCTTT | CASSHTGSTEAFF
. | TRBJ1-2 | TRBV19 | TRBD1 | TGTGCCAGTAGTAGGGACAGCTTTAACTATGGCTACACCTTC | CASSRDSFNYGYTF
. | TRBJ2-1 | TRBV7-6 | TRBD2 | TGTGCCAGCAGCTCGGCCGGGACTACCTCGAAGGAGCAGTTCTTC | CASSSAGTTSKEQFF
. | TRBJ2-1 | TRBV7-2 | TRBD1 | TGTGCCAGCAGCTTAGGGGACAGGGTGGCCAATGAGCAGTTCTTC | CASSLGDRVANEQFF
once | TRBJ1-2 | TRBV3-1/TRBV3-2 | TRBD1 | TGTGCCAGCAGCCAGACCGGGACAGGGGGCGTTATGGACTATGGCTACACCTTC | CASSQTGTGGVMDYGYTF
. | TRBJ1-1 | TRBV6-6 | . | TGTGCCAGCAACCCGAGGAGGGAGGGGAACACTGAAGCTTTCTTT | CASNPRREGNTEAFF
. | TRBJ1-1 | TRBV5-8 | . | TGTGCCAGCAGCTTGGCGGGAAGGCTAGGTGAAGCTTTCTTT | CASSLAGRLGEAFF
. | TRBJ2-5 | TRBV6-5 | TRBD1 | TGTGCCAGCAGTTACCTCATAGGACAGGGATGGGAGACCCAGTACTTC | CASSYLIGQGWETQYF